This TCR beta chain was found in a study of T cells in Graves' hyperthyroidism and ophthalmopathy. RNA transcripts gave rise to amplified TCR beta CDR3 regions. First-round RT-PCR targeting the TCR CDR3 was performed with the HTBI primer set. Via MiXCR, TCRdb re-called the multiplex PCR reads, giving one row per CDR3 protein. This sample has about 420,000 distinct CDR3 sequences, with 12% to 15% found just once. Subjects aged 18 to 65 presented with newly diagnosed hyperthyroidism of less than 2 months' duration. This clonotype was detected ten times or more. The receptor was isolated from a woman in her late teens or twenties with Graves' hyperthyroidism. The sequenced sample was blood.

The CDR3 spells CASSQGGQGNYGYTF. The CDR3 DNA is TGTGCCAGCAGCCAAGGTGGGCAGGGGAACTATGGCTACACCTTC. The chain carries TRBV3-1 and TRBJ1-2; tentatively, D is TRBD1 (6 bases). This CDR3 region has 15 residues. CDR1 is LGHDT, CDR2 YNNKEL, per germline (reference sequence). V lost 1 base and J lost 2, with 11 bases in between.